The clone carrying this T cell receptor beta chain was recorded once. This entry comes from a study of blood T cell repertoires in COVID-19. Per the study methods: Reference gene primer amplification gave nucleated cell count estimates. Some clones are missing from TCRdb's copy, which holds only in-frame ones; the method was immunoSEQ multiplex PCR. The D gene and trimming were derived from the DNA, and the V and J assignments and clone size from that table. This table holds 67,000 or so clones, about 86% found once. The CDR3 contains 17 residues. Germline values: CDR1 MDHEN, CDR2 SYDVKM. V lost 8 bases to trimming and J lost 0 bases; unmatched junction nucleotides: 14.

The sequenced material came from peripheral blood. The chain links TRBV28 to TRBJ1-2; 8 positions match TRBD1. The TCR sequence derives from a man aged 65-85 years with acute or convalescent COVID-19. DNA of the CDR3: TGTGCCAGCCTTCCCCACGGACAGGGAGGTTCTAACTATGGCTACACCTTC. Amino acids: CASLPHGQGGSNYGYTF.